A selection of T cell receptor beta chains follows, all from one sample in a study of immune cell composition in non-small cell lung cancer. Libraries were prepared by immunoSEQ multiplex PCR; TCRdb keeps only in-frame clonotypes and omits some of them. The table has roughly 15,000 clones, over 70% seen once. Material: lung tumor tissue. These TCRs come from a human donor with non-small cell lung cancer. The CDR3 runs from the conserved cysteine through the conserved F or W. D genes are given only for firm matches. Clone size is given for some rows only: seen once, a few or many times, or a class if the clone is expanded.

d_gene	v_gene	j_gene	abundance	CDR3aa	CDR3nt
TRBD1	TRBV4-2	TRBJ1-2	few	CASSQGGQGVGGYTF	TGTGCCAGCAGCCAAGGGGGCCAGGGGGTTGGTGGCTACACCTTC
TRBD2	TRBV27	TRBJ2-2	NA	CASGRLAGVIVTGELFF	TGTGCCAGCGGGAGACTAGCGGGAGTAATAGTGACCGGGGAGCTGTTTTTT
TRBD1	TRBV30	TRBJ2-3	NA	CAREQGADTQYF	TGTGCCCGGGAACAGGGGGCAGATACGCAGTATTTT
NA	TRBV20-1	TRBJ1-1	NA	CSAFLQTEAFF	TGCAGTGCCTTTCTGCAAACTGAAGCTTTCTTT
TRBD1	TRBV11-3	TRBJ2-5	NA	CASSTSTGGLQETQYF	TGTGCCAGCAGCACCAGCACAGGGGGCCTACAAGAGACCCAGTACTTC
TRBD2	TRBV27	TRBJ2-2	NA	CASSSGLARPGELFF	TGTGCCAGCAGTTCCGGACTAGCAAGGCCCGGGGAGCTGTTTTTT
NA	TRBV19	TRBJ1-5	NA	CASTGVNSQPQHF	TGTGCCAGTACAGGGGTAAACTCTCAGCCCCAGCATTTT
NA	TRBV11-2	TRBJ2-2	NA	CASTLGLGELFF	TGTGCCAGCACCCTGGGACTTGGGGAGCTGTTTTTT
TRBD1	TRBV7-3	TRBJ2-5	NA	CASSPTGQGETQYF	TGTGCCAGCAGCCCAACGGGACAGGGAGAGACCCAGTACTTC
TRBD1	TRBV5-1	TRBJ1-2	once	CASSSGQGSGKGGYTF	TGCGCCAGCAGCTCGGGACAGGGAAGTGGTAAGGGTGGCTACACCTTC
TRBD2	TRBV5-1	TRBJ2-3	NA	CASSLHSGRRGNTQYF	TGCGCCAGCAGCTTGCATAGCGGGAGGCGCGGGAATACGCAGTATTTT
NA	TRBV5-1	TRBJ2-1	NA	CASSLGGYNEQFF	TGCGCCAGCAGCTTGGGGGGATACAATGAGCAGTTCTTC
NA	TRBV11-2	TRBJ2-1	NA	CASSAPGRVNEQFF	TGTGCCAGCAGCGCCCCGGGACGGGTCAATGAGCAGTTCTTC
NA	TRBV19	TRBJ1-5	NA	CASSMGRDQPQHF	TGTGCCAGTAGTATGGGCAGAGATCAGCCCCAGCATTTT
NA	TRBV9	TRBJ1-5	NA	CASSPHQGVSNQPQHF	TGTGCCAGCAGCCCCCACCAGGGTGTCAGCAATCAGCCCCAGCATTTT
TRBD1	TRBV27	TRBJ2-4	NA	CASSFKGGPKNIQYF	TGTGCCAGCAGTTTCAAAGGGGGCCCCAAAAACATTCAGTACTTC
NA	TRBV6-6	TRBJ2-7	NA	CASSYPGTGAYEQYF	TGTGCCAGCAGTTATCCGGGGACGGGGGCCTACGAGCAGTACTTC
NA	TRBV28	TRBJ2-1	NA	CASSPRTGGANSEQFF	TGTGCCAGCAGCCCTCGTACCGGAGGGGCCAATAGTGAGCAGTTCTTC
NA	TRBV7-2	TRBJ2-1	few	CASNSYRVIGNEQFF	TGTGCCAGCAACTCTTACAGGGTTATCGGCAATGAGCAGTTCTTC
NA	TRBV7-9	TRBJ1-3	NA	CASSVDAGPRSGNTIYF	TGTGCCAGCAGCGTAGATGCGGGACCGCGCTCTGGAAACACCATATATTTT
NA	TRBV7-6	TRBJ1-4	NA	CASSLTNEKLFF	TGTGCCAGCAGCTTAACGAATGAAAAACTGTTTTTT
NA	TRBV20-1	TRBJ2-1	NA	CSAHLYNEQFF	TGCAGTGCTCACCTCTACAATGAGCAGTTCTTC
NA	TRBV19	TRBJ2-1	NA	CASSPGHSIEQFF	TGTGCCAGTAGCCCAGGGCATTCTATTGAGCAGTTCTTC
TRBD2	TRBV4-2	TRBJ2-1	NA	CASRKIAGGPKEQFF	TGTGCCAGCAGAAAGATAGCGGGAGGGCCCAAGGAGCAGTTCTTC
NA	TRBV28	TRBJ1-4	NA	CASSLYQDPMGEKLFF	TGTGCCAGCAGTTTATATCAGGACCCAATGGGTGAAAAACTGTTTTTT
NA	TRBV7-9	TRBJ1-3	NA	CASSLELGSGNTIYF	TGTGCCAGCAGCTTGGAGCTGGGGTCTGGAAACACCATATATTTT
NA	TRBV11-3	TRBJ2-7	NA	CASSLESQGNEQYF	TGTGCCAGCAGCTTAGAGAGTCAAGGCAACGAGCAGTACTTC
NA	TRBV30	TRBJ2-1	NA	CAWSTRGAVTYNEQFF	TGTGCCTGGAGTACTCGGGGGGCGGTCACCTACAATGAGCAGTTCTTC
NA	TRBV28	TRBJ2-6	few	CASSFRSGANVLTF	TGTGCCAGCAGTTTCCGATCTGGGGCCAACGTCCTGACTTTC
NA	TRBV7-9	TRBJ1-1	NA	CASSLVGQGGTEAFF	TGTGCCAGCAGCTTAGTTGGCCAGGGCGGTACTGAAGCTTTCTTT
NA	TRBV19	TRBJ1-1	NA	CASGRGPNTEAFF	TGTGCCAGTGGCAGGGGCCCGAACACTGAAGCTTTCTTT
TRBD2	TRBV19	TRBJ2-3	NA	CASSIGFAGGQTDTQYF	TGTGCCAGTAGTATCGGGTTTGCGGGAGGGCAAACAGATACGCAGTATTTT
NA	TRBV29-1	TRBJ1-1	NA	CSVEIGANTEAFF	TGCAGCGTTGAAATTGGGGCGAACACTGAAGCTTTCTTT